The rows below give T cell receptor beta chains drawn from one sample of a study of cytomegalovirus exposure and HLA in healthy donors. Libraries were prepared by immunoSEQ multiplex PCR; TCRdb keeps only in-frame clonotypes and omits some of them. The sample carries approximately 150,000 clones, approximately 78% recorded once. The sample taken for sequencing was PBMCs. The receptors come from a human donor in good health. The CDR3 runs from the conserved cysteine through the conserved F or W. The order of the fields is clone size, V gene, J gene, CDR3 length, D gene, CDR3 DNA, CDR3 protein. The D gene is left open where the match is weak. Clone size, where shown, is once, few, many, or a class for clones that have expanded.

few	TRBV18	TRBJ2-7	14	NA	TGTGCCAGCTCACCCGACAGTGGAGCCTACGAGCAGTACTTC	CASSPDSGAYEQYF
NA	TRBV7-9	TRBJ1-5	15	TRBD1	TGTGCCAGCAGCCTGGGACAGGGGAACAATCAGCCCCAGCATTTT	CASSLGQGNNQPQHF
NA	TRBV19	TRBJ2-7	13	NA	TGTGCCAGTAGTATAGACCCGAGGACAGAGCAGTACTTC	CASSIDPRTEQYF
once	TRBV6-6	TRBJ2-7	11	NA	TGTGCCAGCAGTCTTTTTGACGAGCAGTACTTC	CASSLFDEQYF
NA	TRBV5-4	TRBJ1-4	14	TRBD1	TGTGCCAGCAGCTCCCGGGACAGGCGTGAAAAACTGTTTTTT	CASSSRDRREKLFF
NA	TRBV5-4	TRBJ2-5	16	TRBD1	TGTGCCAGCAGCTTGGAGCGGACAGGGGGCCAAGAGACCCAGTACTTC	CASSLERTGGQETQYF
NA	TRBV11-2	TRBJ1-5	13	NA	TGTGCCAGCAGCTTACGGGGGAATCAGCCCCAGCATTTT	CASSLRGNQPQHF
few	TRBV11-2	TRBJ2-7	14	NA	TGTGCCAGCAGCTTCGGGACATCCGTCTACGAGCAGTACTTC	CASSFGTSVYEQYF
once	TRBV7-6	TRBJ2-7	13	NA	TGTGCCAGCAGCTTAAGCCCGACGGACTCGTTGTACTTC	CASSLSPTDSLYF
NA	TRBV7-9	TRBJ1-5	17	TRBD1	TGTGCCAGCAGCCCTCTCGGGGGGACAGGGGTGGCTCAGCCCCAGCATTTT	CASSPLGGTGVAQPQHF
once	TRBV9	TRBJ1-5	14	TRBD1	TGTGCCAGCAGCGGGGACAGGGGAGACCAGCCCCAGCATTTT	CASSGDRGDQPQHF
NA	TRBV10-3	TRBJ2-7	15	TRBD1	TGTGCCATCCTTAAAGACAGGGGGTTAGCGTACGAGCAGTACTTC	CAILKDRGLAYEQYF
NA	TRBV5-6	TRBJ2-1	16	TRBD1	TGTGCCAGCAGCTTTGGTCTAGGGGGCAACTACAATGAGCAGTTCTTC	CASSFGLGGNYNEQFF
few	TRBV4-1	TRBJ1-5	13	NA	TGCGCCAGCAGCCAAGTCCGGGATCAGCCCCAGCATTTT	CASSQVRDQPQHF
NA	TRBV7-3	TRBJ1-6	15	TRBD1	TGTGCCAGCAGCGTATCCGGGACAGGGGATTCACCCCTCCACTTT	CASSVSGTGDSPLHF
NA	TRBV6-1	TRBJ1-1	15	TRBD1	TGTGCCAGCAGTGCAGGACAGGACGTGAACACTGAAGCTTTCTTT	CASSAGQDVNTEAFF
few	TRBV4-3	TRBJ2-2	15	NA	TGCGCCAGCAGCCAACGAAGTAGCGGCACCGGGGAGCTGTTTTTT	CASSQRSSGTGELFF
NA	TRBV29-1	TRBJ1-1	12	NA	TGCAGCGTTGGTTTCGCAGGGTCTGAAGCTTTCTTT	CSVGFAGSEAFF
few	TRBV12-5	TRBJ2-5	14	TRBD2	TGTGCTAGTGGTTTGTTTCGGGGGGAGGAGACCCAGTACTTC	CASGLFRGEETQYF
few	TRBV7-8	TRBJ2-1	16	TRBD2	TGTGCCAGCAGCTCGGTCCGCGGGGGGGCTTACAATGAGCAGTTCTTC	CASSSVRGGAYNEQFF
NA	TRBV5-5	TRBJ1-5	13	NA	TGTGCCAGCAGCTTGGGGGGGGATCAGCCCCAGCATTTT	CASSLGGDQPQHF
NA	TRBV30	TRBJ1-5	14	TRBD1	TGTGCCTGGAGCCGACAGGGAAGCAATCAGCCCCAGCATTTT	CAWSRQGSNQPQHF
few	TRBV6-6	TRBJ1-6	15	TRBD1	TGTGCCAGCAGTTACGCGGGACAGAATAATTCACCCCTCCACTTT	CASSYAGQNNSPLHF
NA	TRBV11-1	TRBJ2-6	19	TRBD2	TGTGCCAGCAGCCTTAGTAGGGCGGGGGGGCCTACAGGGGCCAACGTCCTGACTTTC	CASSLSRAGGPTGANVLTF
NA	TRBV15	TRBJ2-2	15	TRBD2	TGTGCCACCAGCGGCCAACTAGCGGGGACCGGGGAGCTGTTTTTT	CATSGQLAGTGELFF
NA	TRBV27	TRBJ2-7	14	TRBD1	TGTGCCAGCAGTTTAGCGGCGACAGGGGACGAGCAGTACTTC	CASSLAATGDEQYF
NA	TRBV7-6	TRBJ2-3	14	TRBD1	TGTGCCAGCAGTTCCCGGACAGGGGCAGATACGCAGTATTTT	CASSSRTGADTQYF
NA	TRBV13	TRBJ1-5	12	NA	TGTGCCAGCAGCTCGGAGAATCAGCCCCAGCATTTT	CASSSENQPQHF
NA	TRBV7-2	TRBJ1-2	14	TRBD1	TGTGCCAGCAGCTCCGGGACAGGGGGTCACGGCTACACCTTC	CASSSGTGGHGYTF
NA	TRBV7-9	TRBJ2-7	17	TRBD2	TGTGCCAGCAGCTTGGCCCCCCAAGCGGGGGTCTCCTACGAGCAGTACTTC	CASSLAPQAGVSYEQYF
NA	TRBV5-1	TRBJ2-1	13	NA	TGCGCCAGCAGCTTGGATCACTACAATGAGCAGTTCTTC	CASSLDHYNEQFF
NA	TRBV9	TRBJ2-5	14	NA	TGTGCCAGCAGCGTAACAGGGAGACAAGAGACCCAGTACTTC	CASSVTGRQETQYF
NA	TRBV5-1	TRBJ1-2	15	NA	TGCGCCAGCAGCTCACCTGGAGGTGTATTGGGTGGCTACACCTTC	CASSSPGGVLGGYTF
NA	TRBV9	TRBJ2-1	15	NA	TGTGCCAGCAGCGGGGGACACCTGTTGTACAATGAGCAGTTCTTC	CASSGGHLLYNEQFF
once	TRBV21-1	TRBJ1-4	16	NA	TGTGCCATCCATCCCCAGGGAGGCGTTAGAGGTGAAAAACTGTTTTTT	CAIHPQGGVRGEKLFF
NA	TRBV19	TRBJ1-5	16	TRBD1	TGTGCCAGTAGTATTCGGGACAGGGTAGACAATCAGCCCCAGCATTTT	CASSIRDRVDNQPQHF
few	TRBV29-1	TRBJ1-3	15	NA	TGCAGCGTTGAAACGACAGGTGTCGTTGGAAACACCATATATTTT	CSVETTGVVGNTIYF
NA	TRBV5-1	TRBJ2-3	15	TRBD2	TGCGCCAGCAGCTTGGATAGCGGGGACGCAGATACGCAGTATTTT	CASSLDSGDADTQYF
NA	TRBV7-8	TRBJ1-6	16	NA	TGTGCCAGCAGCCAAATCTCGGGACAAAATAATTCACCCCTCCACTTT	CASSQISGQNNSPLHF
NA	TRBV6-5	TRBJ1-4	12	NA	TGTGCCAGCAGACCAGACAGTGGAAAACTGTTTTTT	CASRPDSGKLFF
NA	TRBV30	TRBJ1-3	17	TRBD1	TGTGCCTGGAGTGGATTGTGTCCGGGACAGGGGTTCGACACCATATATTTT	CAWSGLCPGQGFDTIYF
NA	TRBV18	TRBJ1-4	14	NA	TGTGCCAGCTCACCAAGGAACGCGGGGGAAAAACTGTTTTTT	CASSPRNAGEKLFF
few	TRBV4-3	TRBJ1-6	18	NA	TGCGCCAGCAGCCAAGTGCAACCGGACGGGGGATATAATTCACCCCTCCACTTT	CASSQVQPDGGYNSPLHF
NA	TRBV6-4	TRBJ2-1	13	TRBD2	TGTGCCAGCAGTGAAATTAGCGGGGGACAGCAGTTCTTC	CASSEISGGQQFF
NA	TRBV11-2	TRBJ2-5	13	NA	TGTGCCAGCAGCTTAGGGCCCCAAGAGACCCAGTACTTC	CASSLGPQETQYF